This is a list of T cell receptor beta chains from one sample in a study of T cell responses to AZD1222 COVID-19 vaccine. Profiled with immunoSEQ multiplex PCR; TCRdb holds only in-frame clones, not every one. The profile shows roughly 84,000 clones, 87% of them singletons. Material: peripheral blood, obtained on day 0 of AZD1222 vaccination. The receptors come from an adult in good health. The CDR3 runs from the conserved cysteine through the conserved F or W. Each record gives: CDR3 protein, CDR3 DNA, V gene, D gene, clone size, J gene. The D gene is left open where the match is weak. Rows may omit the clone size; those that give it use once, few, many or a size class.

cdr3_aa: CARIAGVGYTQYF
cdr3_nt: TGTGCCAGAATAGCGGGAGTGGGATATACGCAGTATTTT
v_call: TRBV5-3
d_call: TRBD2
clone_size: .
j_call: TRBJ2-3

cdr3_aa: CASSQDGINGYTF
cdr3_nt: TGCGCCAGCAGCCAAGACGGAATTAATGGCTACACCTTC
v_call: TRBV4-3
d_call: .
clone_size: .
j_call: TRBJ1-2

cdr3_aa: CASSTGGAKYEQYF
cdr3_nt: TGTGCCAGCAGTACCGGGGGGGCGAAGTACGAGCAGTACTTC
v_call: TRBV25-1
d_call: TRBD2
clone_size: .
j_call: TRBJ2-7

cdr3_aa: CASKGLQYTGELFF
cdr3_nt: TGTGCCAGTAAGGGACTACAATACACCGGGGAGCTGTTTTTT
v_call: TRBV19
d_call: TRBD2
clone_size: .
j_call: TRBJ2-2

cdr3_aa: CAWVPVALSSYGYTF
cdr3_nt: TGTGCCTGGGTTCCCGTGGCCTTGTCATCGTATGGCTACACCTTC
v_call: TRBV30
d_call: .
clone_size: .
j_call: TRBJ1-2

cdr3_aa: CASSRTSGVTEQFF
cdr3_nt: TGTGCCAGCAGCCGGACTAGCGGGGTAACGGAGCAGTTCTTC
v_call: TRBV7-6
d_call: TRBD2
clone_size: .
j_call: TRBJ2-1

cdr3_aa: CASNLAGGPYNEQFF
cdr3_nt: TGTGCCAGCAACTTAGCGGGAGGGCCTTACAATGAGCAGTTCTTC
v_call: TRBV6-6
d_call: TRBD2
clone_size: .
j_call: TRBJ2-1

cdr3_aa: CASSFKQNTEAFF
cdr3_nt: TGCGCCAGCAGCTTTAAACAGAACACTGAAGCTTTCTTT
v_call: TRBV5-1
d_call: .
clone_size: .
j_call: TRBJ1-1

cdr3_aa: CASSLRDTQYF
cdr3_nt: TGTGCCAGCAGTTTAAGGGATACGCAGTATTTT
v_call: TRBV12-3/TRBV12-4
d_call: .
clone_size: .
j_call: TRBJ2-3

cdr3_aa: CASSLVGGLQNTGELFF
cdr3_nt: TGTGCTAGCAGCCTCGTGGGGGGGCTACAGAACACCGGGGAGCTGTTTTTT
v_call: TRBV7-7
d_call: .
clone_size: .
j_call: TRBJ2-2

cdr3_aa: CAWSPSGRRWDIQYF
cdr3_nt: TGTGCCTGGAGTCCTAGCGGGAGGCGGTGGGACATTCAGTACTTC
v_call: TRBV30
d_call: TRBD2
clone_size: once
j_call: TRBJ2-4

cdr3_aa: CATREGSNTGELFF
cdr3_nt: TGTGCCACCCGAGAGGGATCGAACACCGGGGAGCTGTTTTTT
v_call: TRBV3-1/TRBV3-2
d_call: .
clone_size: .
j_call: TRBJ2-2

cdr3_aa: CSVEQGYGTQYF
cdr3_nt: TGCAGCGTTGAACAGGGCTATGGGACCCAGTACTTC
v_call: TRBV29-1
d_call: .
clone_size: .
j_call: TRBJ2-5

cdr3_aa: CASANPGQGHYGYTF
cdr3_nt: TGTGCCAGCGCCAACCCGGGACAGGGGCACTATGGCTACACCTTC
v_call: TRBV7-2
d_call: TRBD1
clone_size: few
j_call: TRBJ1-2

cdr3_aa: CASSPGQERVIAF
cdr3_nt: TGTGCCAGCAGCCCGGGACAGGAACGGGTGATCGCCTTC
v_call: TRBV7-6
d_call: TRBD1
clone_size: .
j_call: TRBJ1-2

cdr3_aa: CASSRGGTTQGYTF
cdr3_nt: TGCGCCAGCAGCAGGGGGGGCACCACGCAGGGCTACACCTTC
v_call: TRBV5-1
d_call: .
clone_size: .
j_call: TRBJ1-2

cdr3_aa: CAISEGDSQETQYF
cdr3_nt: TGTGCCATCAGTGAGGGGGACAGTCAAGAGACCCAGTACTTC
v_call: TRBV10-3
d_call: TRBD1
clone_size: .
j_call: TRBJ2-5

cdr3_aa: CATGRGQGGELFF
cdr3_nt: TGTGCCACTGGCAGGGGGCAGGGCGGGGAGCTGTTTTTT
v_call: TRBV24-1
d_call: TRBD1
clone_size: .
j_call: TRBJ2-2

cdr3_aa: CASSYSGVRNEQFF
cdr3_nt: TGTGCCAGCAGTTACTCTGGGGTTCGCAATGAGCAGTTCTTC
v_call: TRBV6-6
d_call: .
clone_size: .
j_call: TRBJ2-1

cdr3_aa: CASSLAPGEGEKLFF
cdr3_nt: TGTGCCAGCAGCTTGGCGCCAGGGGAAGGGGAAAAACTGTTTTTT
v_call: TRBV5-5
d_call: .
clone_size: .
j_call: TRBJ1-4

cdr3_aa: CASSPAGREYF
cdr3_nt: TGTGCCAGCAGCCCAGCGGGCCGTGAGTATTTT
v_call: TRBV7-6
d_call: .
clone_size: .
j_call: TRBJ1-3

cdr3_aa: CASRGQGDSPLHF
cdr3_nt: TGTGCCAGCCGTGGACAGGGGGATTCACCCCTCCACTTT
v_call: TRBV3-1/TRBV3-2
d_call: TRBD1
clone_size: .
j_call: TRBJ1-6

cdr3_aa: CASSPRVAGEQYF
cdr3_nt: TGTGCCAGCAGCCCGCGGGTAGCGGGTGAGCAGTACTTC
v_call: TRBV7-2
d_call: TRBD2
clone_size: .
j_call: TRBJ2-7

cdr3_aa: CASCPWVGKQDGYGYTF
cdr3_nt: TGTGCCAGCTGTCCATGGGTGGGAAAACAGGACGGCTATGGCTACACCTTC
v_call: TRBV6-6
d_call: .
clone_size: .
j_call: TRBJ1-2

cdr3_aa: CASSYDLISTGELFF
cdr3_nt: TGTGCCAGCAGTTACGACCTCATCAGCACCGGGGAGCTGTTTTTT
v_call: TRBV6-6
d_call: .
clone_size: .
j_call: TRBJ2-2

cdr3_aa: CASSYSGVGNQPQHF
cdr3_nt: TGTGCCAGCAGTTACTCGGGGGTAGGTAATCAGCCCCAGCATTTT
v_call: TRBV6-5
d_call: .
clone_size: .
j_call: TRBJ1-5

cdr3_aa: CAISEGQAKQETQYF
cdr3_nt: TGTGCCATCAGTGAAGGACAGGCAAAACAAGAGACCCAGTACTTC
v_call: TRBV10-3
d_call: TRBD1
clone_size: .
j_call: TRBJ2-5

cdr3_aa: CASSISGGTQHF
cdr3_nt: TGTGCCAGCAGCATATCAGGGGGGACCCAGCATTTT
v_call: TRBV7-9
d_call: TRBD1
clone_size: .
j_call: TRBJ1-5

cdr3_aa: CASSRGTDEQFF
cdr3_nt: TGTGCCAGTAGTAGGGGGACCGATGAGCAGTTCTTC
v_call: TRBV19
d_call: .
clone_size: .
j_call: TRBJ2-1

cdr3_aa: CASSRDRGGNQPQHF
cdr3_nt: TGTGCCAGTAGTCGGGACAGGGGTGGCAATCAGCCCCAGCATTTT
v_call: TRBV19
d_call: TRBD1
clone_size: .
j_call: TRBJ1-5

cdr3_aa: CASSPTSGAPGSGELFF
cdr3_nt: TGTGCCAGCAGTCCGACTAGCGGCGCACCCGGTAGCGGGGAGCTGTTTTTT
v_call: TRBV6-6
d_call: TRBD2
clone_size: .
j_call: TRBJ2-2

cdr3_aa: CASGGPSGKYNEQFF
cdr3_nt: TGTGCCAGCGGGGGGCCTAGCGGAAAGTACAATGAGCAGTTCTTC
v_call: TRBV6-5
d_call: .
clone_size: .
j_call: TRBJ2-1

cdr3_aa: CASSPRDRAGTSGPRGTQYF
cdr3_nt: TGTGCCAGCTCACCCCGGGACAGGGCCGGGACTAGCGGGCCCCGAGGGACCCAGTACTTC
v_call: TRBV18
d_call: TRBD2
clone_size: .
j_call: TRBJ2-5

cdr3_aa: CASSRDSSEQYF
cdr3_nt: TGTGCCAGCAGTCGGGACAGCTCCGAGCAGTACTTC
v_call: TRBV6-2/TRBV6-3
d_call: TRBD1
clone_size: .
j_call: TRBJ2-7

cdr3_aa: CASSLDSEKLFF
cdr3_nt: TGTGCCAGCAGCTTAGATAGCGAAAAACTGTTTTTT
v_call: TRBV11-2
d_call: .
clone_size: few
j_call: TRBJ1-4

cdr3_aa: CASSFHPSVDYGYTF
cdr3_nt: TGCGCCAGCAGTTTTCATCCCTCAGTCGACTATGGCTACACCTTC
v_call: TRBV5-1
d_call: .
clone_size: .
j_call: TRBJ1-2

cdr3_aa: CATSASINEKLFF
cdr3_nt: TGTGCCACCTCAGCCTCCATTAATGAAAAACTGTTTTTT
v_call: TRBV5-4
d_call: .
clone_size: few
j_call: TRBJ1-4

cdr3_aa: CASSSGAPSNYGYTF
cdr3_nt: TGTGCCAGCAGTTCAGGGGCTCCATCTAACTATGGCTACACCTTC
v_call: TRBV6-5
d_call: .
clone_size: .
j_call: TRBJ1-2

cdr3_aa: CASSPPVSGSTDTQYF
cdr3_nt: TGTGCCAGCTCACCACCGGTTAGCGGGAGTACAGATACGCAGTATTTT
v_call: TRBV18
d_call: TRBD2
clone_size: .
j_call: TRBJ2-3

cdr3_aa: CASSIMGDTQYF
cdr3_nt: TGTGCCAGTAGTATTATGGGGGATACGCAGTATTTT
v_call: TRBV19
d_call: .
clone_size: .
j_call: TRBJ2-3

cdr3_aa: CATSRGPQREAFF
cdr3_nt: TGTGCCACCAGCAGAGGTCCACAGAGAGAAGCTTTCTTT
v_call: TRBV15
d_call: .
clone_size: once
j_call: TRBJ1-1

cdr3_aa: CAISWDNTDTQYF
cdr3_nt: TGTGCCATCAGTTGGGACAACACAGATACGCAGTATTTT
v_call: TRBV10-3
d_call: .
clone_size: .
j_call: TRBJ2-3

cdr3_aa: CATSASVPSGQTPGTQYF
cdr3_nt: TGTGCCACCAGCGCCTCGGTTCCTTCGGGACAGACCCCAGGGACCCAGTACTTC
v_call: TRBV24-1
d_call: TRBD1
clone_size: .
j_call: TRBJ2-5

cdr3_aa: CATSKRLAGVTDTQYF
cdr3_nt: TGTGCCACCAGTAAAAGACTAGCGGGAGTCACAGATACGCAGTATTTT
v_call: TRBV15
d_call: TRBD2
clone_size: .
j_call: TRBJ2-3

cdr3_aa: CASSTSDRGVRGYTF
cdr3_nt: TGTGCCAGTAGTACCTCGGACAGGGGGGTTCGTGGCTACACCTTC
v_call: TRBV19
d_call: TRBD1
clone_size: .
j_call: TRBJ1-2

cdr3_aa: CAISGVGSSYNEQFF
cdr3_nt: TGTGCCATCAGTGGGGTAGGGAGCTCCTACAATGAGCAGTTCTTC
v_call: TRBV10-3
d_call: .
clone_size: .
j_call: TRBJ2-1

cdr3_aa: CASRTTGHETQYF
cdr3_nt: TGTGCCAGCAGGACAACAGGGCACGAGACCCAGTACTTC
v_call: TRBV6-5
d_call: .
clone_size: .
j_call: TRBJ2-5

cdr3_aa: CASSPGAGEKLFF
cdr3_nt: TGTGCCAGCAGTCCCGGGGCAGGTGAAAAACTGTTTTTT
v_call: TRBV3-1/TRBV3-2
d_call: .
clone_size: .
j_call: TRBJ1-4

cdr3_aa: CASSLGQGGDYGYTF
cdr3_nt: TGCGCCAGCAGCTTGGGACAGGGGGGAGACTATGGCTACACCTTC
v_call: TRBV5-1
d_call: TRBD1
clone_size: .
j_call: TRBJ1-2

cdr3_aa: CASSLLLAHNEQFF
cdr3_nt: TGCGCCAGCAGCTTACTACTAGCCCACAATGAGCAGTTCTTC
v_call: TRBV5-1
d_call: .
clone_size: .
j_call: TRBJ2-1

cdr3_aa: CASSRQADTQYF
cdr3_nt: TGTGCCAGCAGCCGACAGGCAGATACGCAGTATTTT
v_call: TRBV7-2
d_call: .
clone_size: .
j_call: TRBJ2-3

cdr3_aa: CASSLSEKLFF
cdr3_nt: TGTGCCAGCAGTTTGAGTGAAAAACTGTTTTTT
v_call: TRBV28
d_call: .
clone_size: .
j_call: TRBJ1-4

cdr3_aa: CASNGGGSVYEQYF
cdr3_nt: TGTGCCAGCAACGGAGGGGGCTCAGTCTACGAGCAGTACTTC
v_call: TRBV18
d_call: .
clone_size: .
j_call: TRBJ2-7

cdr3_aa: CASSLGTDNQPQHF
cdr3_nt: TGTGCCAGCTCACTAGGGACAGATAATCAGCCCCAGCATTTT
v_call: TRBV18
d_call: TRBD1
clone_size: .
j_call: TRBJ1-5

cdr3_aa: CASSDSGGREAFF
cdr3_nt: TGTGCCAGCAGTGACTCGGGGGGTAGAGAAGCTTTCTTT
v_call: TRBV6-4
d_call: .
clone_size: once
j_call: TRBJ1-1

cdr3_aa: CASSPPGREAGYTF
cdr3_nt: TGTGCCAGCAGTCCCCCGGGACGCGAAGCTGGCTACACCTTC
v_call: TRBV6-5
d_call: .
clone_size: .
j_call: TRBJ1-2

cdr3_aa: CASRRANNQPQHF
cdr3_nt: TGTGCCAGCAGGAGGGCAAACAATCAGCCCCAGCATTTT
v_call: TRBV2
d_call: .
clone_size: .
j_call: TRBJ1-5

cdr3_aa: CASSSTGNTGELFF
cdr3_nt: TGTGCCAGCAGCTCGACAGGGAACACCGGGGAGCTGTTTTTT
v_call: TRBV7-3
d_call: .
clone_size: once
j_call: TRBJ2-2